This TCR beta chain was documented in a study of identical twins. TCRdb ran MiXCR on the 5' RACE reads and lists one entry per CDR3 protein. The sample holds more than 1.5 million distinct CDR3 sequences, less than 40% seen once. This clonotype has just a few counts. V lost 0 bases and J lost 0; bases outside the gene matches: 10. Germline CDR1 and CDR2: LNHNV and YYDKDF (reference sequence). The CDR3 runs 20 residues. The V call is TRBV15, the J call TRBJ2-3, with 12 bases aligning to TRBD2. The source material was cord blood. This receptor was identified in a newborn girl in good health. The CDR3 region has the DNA TGTGCCACCAGCAGAGAGTTTGGGACTAGCGGGTTCGCTAGCACAGATACGCAGTATTTT. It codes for CATSREFGTSGFASTDTQYF.